This record concerns one T cell receptor (beta chain) sequence. Trimming removed 4 bases from V and 3 bases from J; junction bases left unmatched: 7. Germline-derived CDR1 and CDR2 are SGHVS and FQNEAQ. CDR3 size: 16 residues. TCRdb used MiXCR to reprocess the 5' RACE reads, holding one entry per CDR3 protein. The sample yields about 490,000 distinct CDR3 sequences, around 15% seen once. This sample is drawn from a study of identical twins. This sample was shared with a second study, whose subject was yellow fever vaccine responses in identical twins.

Material: CD4+ T cells sorted from blood. The chain uses TRBV7-8 and TRBJ2-3; the match to TRBD2 covers 10 bases. The source is a woman under 30 in good health. The CDR3 nucleotides are TGTGCCAGCAGCTGGAAGCGGGAGGGCCCAACAGATACGCAGTATTTT. Translated, it gives CASSWKREGPTDTQYF.